The sample holds many counts of the clone carrying this TCR beta chain. As yet, its antigen is unknown. A single record per CDR3 protein comes from TCRdb applying MiXCR to the 5' RACE reads. The sample lists around 30,000 distinct CDR3 sequences; roughly an eighth were seen once. The source of the sample is a study of T-cell memory formation after mild COVID-19. About the study: Largely donor-specific sequence clusters came from two donors. Study-wide findings and caveats: The authors left the SARS-CoV-2 specificity of second-wave clones peaking on day 37 unconfirmed.

V dropped 4 bases and J dropped 2 bases, with 14 bases sitting between them. CDR1 is LNHDA and CDR2 is SQIVND in the germline V gene (reference sequence). CDR3 length equals 15 residues. V and J are TRBV19 and TRBJ2-5, with a possible D match to TRBD1 (5 bases). The receptor comes from an adult woman who had mild COVID-19 (a few samples of this study predate the infection). Cell type and time point are not known. The sample was PBMCs or a T cell subset sorted from them (not recorded which). CDR3 amino acids: CASSNRRQFQETQYF. CDR3 coding DNA: TGTGCCAGTAGTAATAGGCGACAGTTTCAAGAGACCCAGTACTTC.